This T cell receptor (beta chain) was obtained from a study of blood T cell repertoires in COVID-19. CDR3 length equals 16 residues. Germline values: CDR1 SGDLS, CDR2 YYNGEE. After removal of 0 bases from V and 6 bases from J, the junction contained 7 bases not matched to a gene. Using immunoSEQ multiplex PCR, the repertoire was profiled, and TCRdb retains in-frame clones only, with some absent. The sample lists some 140,000 clones, about 80% occurring once. This clone was picked up many times. Sequenced input: peripheral blood. The chain links TRBV9 to TRBJ2-1; 9 bases fit TRBD2. This receptor was obtained from a man between 60 and 75 years old with acute or convalescent COVID-19. In DNA, the CDR3 is TGTGCCAGCAGCGTAGGGGGACTAGCCCTATTCAATGAGCAGTTCTTC. Protein product: CASSVGGLALFNEQFF.